Listed below are T cell receptor beta chains from one sample, sequenced in a study of blood T cell repertoires in COVID-19. Only in-frame clones appear in the TCRdb table, and some are missing; sequencing was by immunoSEQ multiplex PCR. The sample holds some 60,000 clones; approximately 77% are singletons and the top ten take less than 35%. Sequencing was done on a sample of peripheral blood. All receptors come from a human donor in a cohort sampled during active COVID-19. Each CDR3 is given with its conserved first and last residue. A D gene is named only where the DNA matches it firmly. The size entry is marked missing in some rows and otherwise reads once, few, many or a size class.

J	length	V	size	D	CDR3	DNA
TRBJ2-7	17	TRBV5-1	-	TRBD2	CASSLRLAGGPYGEQYF	TGCGCCAGCAGCTTGAGACTAGCGGGAGGGCCCTACGGCGAGCAGTACTTC
TRBJ1-3	13	TRBV28	-	-	CASRGPAGNTIYF	TGTGCCAGCAGGGGGCCAGCTGGAAACACCATATATTTT
TRBJ2-2	15	TRBV23-1	-	-	CASSRGGGRTGELFF	TGCGCCAGCAGTCGAGGAGGGGGCAGAACCGGGGAGCTGTTTTTT
TRBJ2-7	15	TRBV6-5	-	-	CASSFTRGKAYEQYF	TGTGCCAGCAGTTTCACTCGGGGGAAAGCATACGAGCAGTACTTC
TRBJ1-2	13	TRBV6-5	-	TRBD1	CASSRGPRDGYTF	TGTGCCAGCAGTAGGGGGCCGAGAGATGGCTACACCTTC
TRBJ2-7	15	TRBV18	-	TRBD1	CASSPIGQGSYEQYF	TGTGCCAGCTCACCTATCGGACAGGGCTCCTACGAGCAGTACTTC
TRBJ2-3	17	TRBV5-1	-	-	CASSLEGVLGGTDTQYF	TGCGCCAGCAGCTTGGAGGGGGTTCTAGGGGGCACAGATACGCAGTATTTT
TRBJ2-1	14	TRBV10-3	-	-	CAISGREIYNEQFF	TGTGCCATCAGTGGCCGGGAGATTTACAATGAGCAGTTCTTC
TRBJ2-2	17	TRBV2	-	TRBD2	CASSEWTSGTSAGELFF	TGTGCCAGCAGTGAGTGGACTAGCGGTACCTCTGCGGGGGAGCTGTTTTTT
TRBJ2-2	14	TRBV29-1	medium-sized	-	CSVDSPQRTGELFF	TGCAGCGTTGATTCCCCACAGCGGACCGGGGAGCTGTTTTTT
TRBJ2-2	16	TRBV5-1	-	TRBD2	CASSRRTGGNTGELFF	TGCGCCAGCTCCCGACGGACGGGGGGGAACACCGGGGAGCTGTTTTTT
TRBJ1-1	13	TRBV2	-	-	CASSDDRDTEAFF	TGTGCCAGCAGTGATGATAGAGACACTGAAGCTTTCTTT
TRBJ2-1	10	TRBV29-1	once	TRBD2	CSAGLAEQFF	TGCAGCGCGGGACTAGCGGAGCAGTTCTTC
TRBJ2-1	17	TRBV3-1/TRBV3-2	-	TRBD2	CASSQDSGTSAYNEQFF	TGTGCCAGCAGCCAAGACTCCGGGACTAGCGCCTACAATGAGCAGTTCTTC
TRBJ1-1	12	TRBV19	-	-	CASRTPGGEAFF	TGTGCCAGTAGAACCCCGGGGGGTGAAGCTTTCTTT
TRBJ1-2	15	TRBV6-1	-	TRBD1	CASSEGFRGFYGYTF	TGTGCCAGCAGTGAAGGTTTCAGGGGGTTTTATGGCTACACCTTC
TRBJ1-1	15	TRBV28	-	-	CASSLSGGGGTEAFF	TGTGCCAGCAGCCTCTCCGGTGGGGGGGGGACTGAAGCTTTCTTT
TRBJ2-2	15	TRBV10-3	-	-	CAISAGAARAGELFF	TGTGCCATCAGTGCAGGGGCAGCACGGGCCGGGGAGCTGTTTTTT
TRBJ2-1	16	TRBV7-9	-	TRBD2	CASSRDPGLAYNEQFF	TGTGCCAGCAGCCGAGACCCGGGACTAGCCTACAATGAGCAGTTCTTC
TRBJ1-5	16	TRBV6-5	-	-	CASSYGQGDSNQPQHF	TGTGCCAGCAGTTACGGGCAAGGTGATAGCAATCAGCCCCAGCATTTT
TRBJ2-5	17	TRBV5-5	-	TRBD1	CASSLRRDRRSQETQYF	TGTGCCAGCAGCTTGCGCCGGGACAGAAGATCCCAAGAGACCCAGTACTTC
TRBJ1-5	15	TRBV2	-	-	CASRDGTYANQPQHF	TGTGCCAGCAGGGACGGGACTTATGCGAATCAGCCCCAGCATTTT
TRBJ1-2	15	TRBV7-2	-	TRBD1	CASSRNRGRNYGYTF	TGTGCCAGCAGCCGGAACAGGGGGCGGAACTATGGCTACACCTTC
TRBJ2-2	13	TRBV12-5	-	-	CASLGLNTGELFF	TGTGCTAGTTTGGGCCTGAACACCGGGGAGCTGTTTTTT
TRBJ1-2	13	TRBV11-2	few	TRBD1	CASSRGQNYGYTF	TGTGCCAGCAGCCGGGGACAGAACTATGGCTACACCTTC
TRBJ1-2	16	TRBV5-1	-	-	CASSLDVAGTNYGYTF	TGCGCCAGCAGCTTGGATGTAGCAGGGACTAACTATGGCTACACCTTC
TRBJ1-5	16	TRBV11-2	-	-	CASSLGDRGANQPQHF	TGTGCCAGCAGCTTAGGAGACCGGGGGGCCAATCAGCCCCAGCATTTT
TRBJ1-1	11	TRBV6-1	-	-	CATSMNTEAFF	TGTGCTACGTCTATGAACACTGAAGCTTTCTTT
TRBJ2-6	17	TRBV9	-	TRBD1	CASSDRQGSSGANVLTF	TGTGCCAGCAGCGATCGACAGGGGAGCTCTGGGGCCAACGTCCTGACTTTC
TRBJ2-7	14	TRBV7-2	-	TRBD1	CASTEQGARYEQYF	TGTGCCAGCACCGAACAGGGGGCGCGATACGAGCAGTACTTC
TRBJ2-7	15	TRBV5-4	-	-	CASSLGPQGSYEQYF	TGTGCCAGCAGCTTGGGCCCGCAGGGTTCCTACGAGCAGTACTTC
TRBJ2-7	16	TRBV4-1	-	-	CASSQVQAVSSYEQYF	TGCGCCAGCAGCCAAGTTCAAGCGGTGAGCTCCTACGAGCAGTACTTC
TRBJ2-7	16	TRBV5-4	-	-	CASSLAGAGGSYEQYF	TGTGCCAGCAGCTTGGCCGGGGCAGGGGGGTCCTACGAGCAGTACTTC
TRBJ1-1	14	TRBV29-1	-	TRBD1	CSVDLQGPRTEAFF	TGCAGCGTCGACCTACAGGGGCCCCGCACTGAAGCTTTCTTT
TRBJ2-2	18	TRBV4-1	once	-	CASSQDLALAANTGELFF	TGCGCCAGCAGCCAAGATCTTGCGTTAGCGGCGAACACCGGGGAGCTGTTTTTT
TRBJ2-1	15	TRBV4-3	few	TRBD1	CASSHRQGGRNEQFF	TGCGCCAGCAGCCACCGACAGGGGGGTAGGAATGAGCAGTTCTTC
TRBJ2-1	12	TRBV6-5	-	-	CTSGRTDDEQFF	TGTACCTCGGGGAGAACGGACGATGAGCAGTTCTTC
TRBJ1-3	16	TRBV9	once	-	CASSVGPGRSGNTIYF	TGTGCCAGCAGCGTAGGCCCCGGGAGGTCTGGAAACACCATATATTTT
TRBJ1-2	15	TRBV11-2	-	-	CASTSGPGLRYGYTF	TGTGCCAGCACCTCTGGTCCTGGACTGAGATATGGCTACACCTTC
TRBJ1-1	14	TRBV5-8	-	TRBD1	CASSYGQGSAEAFF	TGTGCCAGCAGCTACGGACAGGGGTCGGCTGAAGCTTTCTTT
TRBJ1-2	15	TRBV4-2	-	TRBD1	CASSQAWDSSGGYTF	TGTGCCAGCAGCCAGGCGTGGGACAGCTCTGGGGGCTACACCTTC
TRBJ1-2	13	TRBV7-2	-	-	CASSPTGNYGYTF	TGTGCCAGCAGCCCGACAGGCAACTATGGCTACACCTTC
TRBJ1-4	14	TRBV5-4	-	-	CASSFGKGREKLFF	TGTGCCAGCAGCTTTGGTAAGGGGCGTGAAAAACTGTTTTTT
TRBJ1-2	14	TRBV10-3	-	-	CAISDGQGNYGYTF	TGTGCCATCAGTGACGGTCAGGGAAACTATGGCTACACCTTC
TRBJ1-4	15	TRBV2	-	-	CASSEVRTPNEKLFF	TGTGCCAGCAGTGAAGTGCGGACACCTAATGAAAAACTGTTTTTT
TRBJ2-3	17	TRBV5-1	-	-	CASSHGTGHPTQDTQYF	TGCGCCAGCAGTCACGGAACGGGACATCCGACACAAGATACGCAGTATTTT
TRBJ2-7	16	TRBV5-1	-	TRBD2	CASSLEGGLAEYEQYF	TGCGCCAGCAGCTTGGAGGGAGGGCTAGCGGAGTACGAGCAGTACTTC
TRBJ1-1	12	TRBV2	-	-	CASNGLNTEAFF	TGTGCCAGCAATGGGCTGAACACTGAAGCTTTCTTT
TRBJ2-7	16	TRBV19	many	TRBD2	CASSLDLAGSSYEQYF	TGTGCCAGTAGCCTAGACCTAGCGGGGAGCTCCTACGAGCAGTACTTC
TRBJ2-1	15	TRBV7-9	-	TRBD2	CASSLGTSSYNEQFF	TGTGCCAGCAGCTTAGGGACTAGCTCCTACAATGAGCAGTTCTTC
TRBJ1-1	16	TRBV4-2	-	-	CASSQGWRESNTEAFF	TGTGCCAGCAGCCAAGGCTGGAGGGAATCGAACACTGAAGCTTTCTTT
TRBJ2-7	13	TRBV5-1	-	TRBD1	CASSTNRGNEQYF	TGCGCCAGCAGCACCAACAGGGGTAACGAGCAGTACTTC
TRBJ2-1	16	TRBV5-1	-	TRBD2	CASSPPGTSGLNEQFF	TGCGCCAGCAGCCCTCCCGGGACTAGCGGTTTGAATGAGCAGTTCTTC
TRBJ1-4	15	TRBV9	-	-	CASSSTGIPPEKLFF	TGTGCCAGCAGTTCAACCGGGATCCCCCCTGAAAAACTGTTTTTT
TRBJ2-7	10	TRBV6-6	-	-	CASSSLEQYF	TGTGCCAGCAGTTCCCTCGAGCAGTACTTC